This T cell receptor beta chain was captured in a study of shared clonotypes between healthy human individuals. Study observations and caveats: With a few donors compared, 4% to 5% of naive CD4 clonotypes were shared. Donors were few, which limited the genetic and exposure-history diversity represented.

Trimming cost V 6 bases and J 6 bases; bases outside gene matches: 1. The CDR3 contains 11 residues. The V gene's germline CDR1 is MNHEY and CDR2 SMNVEV (reference sequence). Sequencing used immunoSEQ multiplex PCR; TCRdb keeps in-frame clones, though not all of them. The sample includes millions of clones, 85% to 95% of them seen just once. As to this clone: Antigen unknown.

The gene calls are TRBV27 and TRBJ1-2, with TRBD1 matching 7 bases. Specimen: naive CD4+ T cells sorted from blood. This sample's subset: CD45RA+ positively selected. The origin of this receptor is a man between 18 and 29 years old in good health. DNA of the CDR3: TGTGCCAGCAGCGACAGGGATGGCTACACCTTC. Its protein product is CASSDRDGYTF.